Shown below are 2 T cell receptor beta chains from a single sample sequenced in a study of post-analysis software for immune sequencing data. Notes on the study in general: Patients had higher frequencies than controls of roughly five TRBV segments, including TRBV5-6, TRBV5-1 and TRBV20-1.

Carried by the TCR beta cDNA libraries were unique molecular identifiers. TCRdb ran MiXCR on the PCR reads and lists one entry per CDR3 protein. The sample holds fewer than 550,000 distinct CDR3 sequences; around 31% are singletons and the top ten take 5% to 6%. Their specific antigens are unknown. The sequencing input was blood. The receptors here all came from a girl between 2 and 17 years old with multiple sclerosis.

Only a few counts were recorded for this clonotype. The chain uses TRBV6-6 and TRBJ1-5; tentative D call: TRBD1 (5 bases). Germline-derived CDR1 and CDR2 are MNHNY and SVGAGI (reference sequence). The CDR3 loop spans 15 amino acids. With 5 bases removed from V and 3 bases from J, the gap between germline ends came to 14 bases. The CDR3 region has the DNA TGTGCCAGCAGTCTCCCGCCAGGGAACAATCAGCCCCAGCATTTT. Its protein product is CASSLPPGNNQPQHF.

The J gene is TRBJ1-1, the V gene TRBV5-5, with unresolved D. The CDR3 consists of 17 residues. Germline V gene sequence: CDR1 SGHKS, CDR2 YYEKEE (reference sequence). Between the trimmed V and J ends, which lost 1 base and 3 bases, there was a span of 19 bases. The CDR3 spells CASSLSPTESLDTEAFF. In DNA form, the CDR3 reads TGTGCCAGCAGCTTGTCCCCCACCGAAAGCCTGGACACTGAAGCTTTCTTT.